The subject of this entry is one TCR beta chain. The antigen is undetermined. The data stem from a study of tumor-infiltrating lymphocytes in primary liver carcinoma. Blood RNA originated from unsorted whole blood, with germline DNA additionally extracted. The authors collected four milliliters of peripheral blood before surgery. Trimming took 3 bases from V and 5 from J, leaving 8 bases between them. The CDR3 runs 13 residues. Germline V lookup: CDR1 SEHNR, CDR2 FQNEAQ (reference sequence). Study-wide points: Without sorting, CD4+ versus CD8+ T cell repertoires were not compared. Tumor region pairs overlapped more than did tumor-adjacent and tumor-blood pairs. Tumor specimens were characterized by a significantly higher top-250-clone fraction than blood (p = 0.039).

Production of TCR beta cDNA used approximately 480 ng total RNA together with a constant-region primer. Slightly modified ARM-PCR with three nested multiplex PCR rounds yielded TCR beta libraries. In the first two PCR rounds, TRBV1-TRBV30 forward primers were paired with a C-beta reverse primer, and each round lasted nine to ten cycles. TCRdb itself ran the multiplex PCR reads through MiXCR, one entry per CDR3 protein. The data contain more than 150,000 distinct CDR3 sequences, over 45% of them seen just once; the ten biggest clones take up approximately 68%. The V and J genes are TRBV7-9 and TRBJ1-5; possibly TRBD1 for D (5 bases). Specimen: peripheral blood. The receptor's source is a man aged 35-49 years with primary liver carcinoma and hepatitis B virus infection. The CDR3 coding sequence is TGTGCCAGCAGCTTTGGGGACCATCAGCCCCAGCATTTT. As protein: CASSFGDHQPQHF.